These T cell receptor beta chains were read from a single sample in a study of T cells in Graves' hyperthyroidism and ophthalmopathy. Using its own MiXCR run on the multiplex PCR reads, TCRdb lists one record per CDR3 protein. The repertoire holds 600,000 or so distinct CDR3 sequences, 15% to 20% seen once, with 3.8% in the top ten. The sequenced sample consisted of blood. These receptors all stem from a woman under 40 with Graves' hyperthyroidism. The CDR3 runs from the conserved cysteine through the conserved F or W. The D gene is left open where the match is weak. Size values are once, few and many counts, or a class for expanded clones, and some rows have none.

NA,TRBV9,many,TRBJ1-5,TGTGCCAGCAGCGTGTCTGCAGGGGCTAGCAATCAGCCCCAGCATTTT,CASSVSAGASNQPQHF
NA,TRBV12-3/TRBV12-4,few,TRBJ1-1,TGTGCCACCATGGCCCGCACTGAAGCTTTCTTT,CATMARTEAFF
TRBD1,TRBV7-3,NA,TRBJ2-2,TGTGCCAGCAGCCCTGGACAGGGAACGAACACCGGGGAGCTGTTTTTT,CASSPGQGTNTGELFF
NA,TRBV19,NA,TRBJ1-2,TGTGCCAGTAGTCCGGGGGACGTCTCTAACTATGGCTACACCTTC,CASSPGDVSNYGYTF
NA,TRBV6-6,NA,TRBJ1-2,TGTGCCAGCAGTTACTCAACCCCGGAGGATGGCTACACCTTC,CASSYSTPEDGYTF
TRBD1,TRBV11-2,NA,TRBJ2-1,TGTGCCAACAGCTTTAACAGGGGTAACAGGGATGAGCAGTTCTTC,CANSFNRGNRDEQFF
NA,TRBV28,many,TRBJ1-1,TGTGCCAGCAGTTTCACTGGACAGATGAACACTGAAGCTTTCTTT,CASSFTGQMNTEAFF
TRBD1,TRBV4-3,NA,TRBJ2-7,TGCGCCAGCAGCCCAGGGACAGGGGGGACCTACGAGCAGTACTTC,CASSPGTGGTYEQYF
TRBD2,TRBV5-1,many,TRBJ2-5,TGTGCCAGCAGTTTGACTAGCGGGAGGGAGACCCAGTACTTC,CASSLTSGRETQYF
NA,TRBV20-1,many,TRBJ2-1,TGCAGTGATCTTATCCGGGGTGAGCAGTTCTTC,CSDLIRGEQFF
NA,TRBV13,NA,TRBJ1-6,TGTGCCAGCAGCTTAGGCCGAGAATATAATTCACCCCTCCACTTT,CASSLGREYNSPLHF
NA,TRBV12-3/TRBV12-4,many,TRBJ1-1,TGTGCCAGCAGTCCCCAGGTGGGCTTTAGCACTGAAGCTTTCTTT,CASSPQVGFSTEAFF
NA,TRBV20-1,few,TRBJ1-2,TGCAGTGCTAGAGTCACAATCTATGGCTACACCTTC,CSARVTIYGYTF
NA,TRBV30,many,TRBJ2-7,TGTGCCTGCCGGGGCACTTCTTGGTTTGAGCAGTACTTC,CACRGTSWFEQYF
NA,TRBV2,NA,TRBJ2-1,TGTGCCAGCAGTGAAACCCAGCCAGGGGACAATGAGCAGTTCTTC,CASSETQPGDNEQFF
TRBD2,TRBV20-1,NA,TRBJ2-7,TGCAGTACTAGAGATTTTGGCGGGAGTTTGTTCTACGAGCAGTACTTC,CSTRDFGGSLFYEQYF
NA,TRBV28,many,TRBJ2-3,TGTGCCAGCAGTTTATTCGCAACCGGGAGAACGCAGTATTTT,CASSLFATGRTQYF
TRBD1,TRBV19,NA,TRBJ1-5,TGTGCCACTCACAGGGGGAATGGCAATCAGCCCCAGCATTTT,CATHRGNGNQPQHF
NA,TRBV28,many,TRBJ2-1,TGTGCCAGCAGTTTAAGGTCCGGCTACAATGAGCAGTTCTTC,CASSLRSGYNEQFF
TRBD1,TRBV4-2,NA,TRBJ1-5,TGTGCCAGCAGCCCCCGACAGGGATATAGCAATCAGCCCCAGCATTTT,CASSPRQGYSNQPQHF
NA,TRBV20-1,many,TRBJ1-5,TGCAGTGCTAGAGATCCCACCAGGGGAGGTCAGCCCCAGCATTTT,CSARDPTRGGQPQHF
NA,TRBV24-1,NA,TRBJ2-7,TGTGCCACCAGTGATGAGGGGTCCTACGAGCAGTACTTC,CATSDEGSYEQYF
TRBD1,TRBV19,many,TRBJ1-5,TGTGCCAGTAGGGAGGACAGGGTCGGCGGGCAGCCCCAGCATTTT,CASREDRVGGQPQHF
TRBD2,TRBV5-1,many,TRBJ2-1,TGCGCCAGCAGGGAGGGGGTAGCGGGATACAATGAGCAGTTCTTC,CASREGVAGYNEQFF
NA,TRBV7-2,few,TRBJ2-5,TGTGCCAGCAGCTTAGGTTTTTTGAGGGAGACCCAGTACTTC,CASSLGFLRETQYF